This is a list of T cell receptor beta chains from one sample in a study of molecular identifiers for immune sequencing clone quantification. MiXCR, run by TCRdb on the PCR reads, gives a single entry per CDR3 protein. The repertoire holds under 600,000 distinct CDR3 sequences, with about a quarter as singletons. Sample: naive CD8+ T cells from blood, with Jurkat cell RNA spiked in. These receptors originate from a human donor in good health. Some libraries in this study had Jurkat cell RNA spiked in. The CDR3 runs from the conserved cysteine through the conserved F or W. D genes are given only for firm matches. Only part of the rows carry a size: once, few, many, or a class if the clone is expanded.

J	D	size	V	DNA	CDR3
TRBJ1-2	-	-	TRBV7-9	TGTGCCAGCAGCCAATCGACTATAAACTATGGCTACACCTTC	CASSQSTINYGYTF
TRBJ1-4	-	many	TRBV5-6	TGTGCCAGCAGCTTTGGAGGGGATGAAAAACTGTTTTTT	CASSFGGDEKLFF
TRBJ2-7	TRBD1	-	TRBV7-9	TGTGCCAGCAGCTCCTCACAGGGGGTTAGTGTCTACGAGCAGTACTTC	CASSSSQGVSVYEQYF
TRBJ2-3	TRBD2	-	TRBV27	TGTGCCAGCAGACCTGGGACTAGCGGGAGGACAGATACGCAGTATTTT	CASRPGTSGRTDTQYF
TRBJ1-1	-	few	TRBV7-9	TGTGCCAGCGGGTATGTCGGGGGGTTCACTGAAGCTTTCTTT	CASGYVGGFTEAFF
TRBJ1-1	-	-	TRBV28	TGTGCCAGCAGTTTGAGGGGTGAGGGCATGAACACTGAAGCTTTCTTT	CASSLRGEGMNTEAFF
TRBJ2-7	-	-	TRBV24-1	TGTGCCACCAGTGATGGCGAAGGGCAGTACTTC	CATSDGEGQYF
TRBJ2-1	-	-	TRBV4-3	TGCGCCAGCAGCCAAGATGGCAGCGAGTACAATGAGCAGTTCTTC	CASSQDGSEYNEQFF
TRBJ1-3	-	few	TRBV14	TGTGCCAGCAGCCAAGAGATTGTAGGAAACACCATATATTTT	CASSQEIVGNTIYF
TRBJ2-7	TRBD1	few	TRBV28	TGTGCCAGCAGTTACAGGGGACCCCGCCAGAACGAGCAGTACTTC	CASSYRGPRQNEQYF
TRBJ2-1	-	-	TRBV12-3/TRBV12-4	TGTGCCAGCAGCCGCCGGGGGGCCCTCAATGAGCAGTTCTTC	CASSRRGALNEQFF
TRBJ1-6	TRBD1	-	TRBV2	TGTGCCAGCAGGAAGGACAGGGATACGAGCTCCTATAATTCACCCCTCCACTTT	CASRKDRDTSSYNSPLHF
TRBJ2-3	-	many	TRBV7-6	TGTGCCAGCAGCTTAGATCGGGCCGCCCGGGGTGATACGCAGTATTTT	CASSLDRAARGDTQYF
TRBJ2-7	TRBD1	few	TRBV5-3	TGTGCCAGCAGCCATCTCCCAGGACAGGGGGCTTCCTACGAGCAGTACTTC	CASSHLPGQGASYEQYF
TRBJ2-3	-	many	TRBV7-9	TGTGCCAGCAGCTTAGACAGGGTCCCAGATACGCAGTATTTT	CASSLDRVPDTQYF
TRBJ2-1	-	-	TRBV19	TGTGCCAGTAGTATGATACTAGCTAGGGGAATCGGTGAGCAGTTCTTC	CASSMILARGIGEQFF
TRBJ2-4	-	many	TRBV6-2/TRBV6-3	TGTGCCAGCAGTTACTCGAACAACATTCAGTACTTC	CASSYSNNIQYF
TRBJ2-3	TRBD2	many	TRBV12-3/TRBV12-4	TGTGCCAGCAGTCCCTCTAGCGGGGGACACTACACAGATACGCAGTATTTT	CASSPSSGGHYTDTQYF
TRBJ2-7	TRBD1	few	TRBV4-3	TGCGCCAGCAGCCAAGAAATAGGGGGCATGTACGAGCAGTACTTC	CASSQEIGGMYEQYF
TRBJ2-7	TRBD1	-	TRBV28	TGTGCCAGCAGTGTACTTACGGACAGGGGGGAGCAGTACTTC	CASSVLTDRGEQYF
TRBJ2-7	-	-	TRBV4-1	TGCGCCAGCAGCCAGTGGGGGGGCGATGGGGAGCAGTACTTC	CASSQWGGDGEQYF
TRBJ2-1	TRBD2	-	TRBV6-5	TGTGCCAGCAGTTACTCGGCTAGCGGGAGCGATGAGCAGTTCTTC	CASSYSASGSDEQFF
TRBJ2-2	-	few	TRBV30	TGTGCCTGGAGTTCGGGGGTTAACACCGGGGAGCTGTTTTTT	CAWSSGVNTGELFF
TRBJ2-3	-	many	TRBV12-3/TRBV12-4	TGTGCCAGCACCAGACTGCTAGGCACAGATACGCAGTATTTT	CASTRLLGTDTQYF
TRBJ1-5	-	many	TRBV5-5	TGTGCCAGCAGCTGGACCCTCGGCGAGCCCCAGCATTTT	CASSWTLGEPQHF
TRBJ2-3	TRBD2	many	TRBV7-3	TGTGCCAGCAGCTTATTACTAGCGGTGGGCACAGATACGCAGTATTTT	CASSLLLAVGTDTQYF
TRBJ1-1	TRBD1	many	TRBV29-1	TGCAGCGTACGAGGGGGCATGAACACTGAAGCTTTCTTT	CSVRGGMNTEAFF
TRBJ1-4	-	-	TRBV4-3	TGCGCCAGCAGCCAAGAACGGTATAATGAAAAACTGTTTTTT	CASSQERYNEKLFF
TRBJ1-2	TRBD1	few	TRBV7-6	TGTGCCAGCAGCCCTGGACAGGGCCCGCCCGGCTACACCTTC	CASSPGQGPPGYTF
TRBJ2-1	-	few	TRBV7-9	TGTGCCAGCGGTCTAGCGAACTACAATGAGCAGTTCTTC	CASGLANYNEQFF
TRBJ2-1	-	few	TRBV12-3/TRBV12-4	TGTGCCAGCAGTTTACGATCAGCAAGTGAGCAGTTCTTC	CASSLRSASEQFF
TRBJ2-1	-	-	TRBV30	TGTGCCTGGAGTCGGGGAGGTGGAGCGCAGTTCTTC	CAWSRGGGAQFF
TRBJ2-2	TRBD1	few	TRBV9	TGTGCCAGCAGCGAATGGGACAGCAAAACCGGGGAGCTGTTTTTT	CASSEWDSKTGELFF
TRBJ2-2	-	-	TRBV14	TGTGCCAGCGGCCAAACCCCGGGCCGCCGGACGGTTAACACCGGGGAGCTGTTTTTT	CASGQTPGRRTVNTGELFF
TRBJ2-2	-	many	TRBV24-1	TGTGCCACGAAAGGGGCGGCGAACACCGGGGAGCTGTTTTTT	CATKGAANTGELFF
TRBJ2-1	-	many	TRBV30	TGTGCCTGGAGCCCCGTAAACAATGAGCAGTTCTTC	CAWSPVNNEQFF
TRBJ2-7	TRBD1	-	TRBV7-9	TGTGCCAGCAGCTTAATTTTGGGGACAGGCCCAACCTACGAGCAGTACTTC	CASSLILGTGPTYEQYF
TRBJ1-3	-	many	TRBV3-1	TGTGCCAGCAGTTACGACAGCCGAAACACCATATATTTT	CASSYDSRNTIYF
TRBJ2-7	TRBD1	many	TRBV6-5	TGTGCCAGCAGTTACTCGGGCAGGGGGCCATCCTACGAGCAGTACTTC	CASSYSGRGPSYEQYF
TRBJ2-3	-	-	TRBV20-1	TGCAGTGCTAGAGATAGGAGCGAGGGGCGCACAGATACGCAGTATTTT	CSARDRSEGRTDTQYF
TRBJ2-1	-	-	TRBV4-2	TGTGCCAGCAGCCACGAGATCCAGCCTAGGGTCAGGTCCTATGAGCAGTTCTTC	CASSHEIQPRVRSYEQFF
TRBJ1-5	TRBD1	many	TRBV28	TGTGCCAGCAGCGAACGGACAGGGGGGGATCAGCCCCAGCATTTT	CASSERTGGDQPQHF
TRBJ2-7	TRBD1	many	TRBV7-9	TGTGCCAGCAGCCCGGGGACAGGGCGGCACGAGCAGTACTTC	CASSPGTGRHEQYF
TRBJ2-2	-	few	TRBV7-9	TGTGCCAGCAGCAACTGGGACACCGCGACGGCCGGGGAGCTGTTTTTT	CASSNWDTATAGELFF
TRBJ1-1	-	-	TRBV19	TGTGCCAGTAGTGTAGGTGAACTCCAGGGGACTGAAGCTTTCTTT	CASSVGELQGTEAFF
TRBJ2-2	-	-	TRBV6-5	TGTGCCAGCAGTTATAGGACCCCATCCGGGGAGCTGTTTTTT	CASSYRTPSGELFF
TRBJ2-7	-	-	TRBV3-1	TGTGCCAGCAGCCAAGATCCCGGCAGCTCCTACGAGCAGTACTTC	CASSQDPGSSYEQYF
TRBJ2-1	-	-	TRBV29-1	TGCAGTTCCGAACACAGGACCGAGTACCCTGAGCAGTTCTTC	CSSEHRTEYPEQFF
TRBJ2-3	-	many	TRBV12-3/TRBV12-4	TGTGCCAGCAGTTTGAAGGGGGGCACCAGCACAGATACGCAGTATTTT	CASSLKGGTSTDTQYF
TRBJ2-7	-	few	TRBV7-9	TGTGCCAGCAGCTCAAAAGAAAGGTACGAGCAGTACTTC	CASSSKERYEQYF
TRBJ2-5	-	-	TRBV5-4	TGTGCCAGCCCCCTCCTAGCGCCGGCGGGGGAGACCCAGTACTTC	CASPLLAPAGETQYF
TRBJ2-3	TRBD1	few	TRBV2	TGTGCCAGCACCGGGACAGGGGGTACGCAGTATTTT	CASTGTGGTQYF
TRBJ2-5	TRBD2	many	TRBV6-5	TGTGCCAGCAGTACACTAGCGGGGCCAGAGACCCAGTACTTC	CASSTLAGPETQYF
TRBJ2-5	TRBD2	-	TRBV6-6	TGTGCCAGCAGTTACGGGCGGGAGGGCCAGCGAGAGACCCAGTACTTC	CASSYGREGQRETQYF